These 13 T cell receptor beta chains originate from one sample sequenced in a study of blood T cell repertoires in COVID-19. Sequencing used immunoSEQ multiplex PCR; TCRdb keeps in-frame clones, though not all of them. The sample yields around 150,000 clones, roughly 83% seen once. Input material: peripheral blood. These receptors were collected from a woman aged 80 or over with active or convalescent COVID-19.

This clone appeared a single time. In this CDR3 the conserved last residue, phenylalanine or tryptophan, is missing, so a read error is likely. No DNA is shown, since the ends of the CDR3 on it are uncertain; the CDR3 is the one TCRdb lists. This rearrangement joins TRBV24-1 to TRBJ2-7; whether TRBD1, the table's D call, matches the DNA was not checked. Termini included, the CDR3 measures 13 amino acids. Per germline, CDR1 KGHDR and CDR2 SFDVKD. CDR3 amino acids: CATSDFCQGASYL.

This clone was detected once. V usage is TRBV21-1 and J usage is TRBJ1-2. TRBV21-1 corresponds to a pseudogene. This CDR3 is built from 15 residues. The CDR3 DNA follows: TGTGCCAGCAGCAAAGGACTGGGGGAGCGGGATGGCTACACCTTC. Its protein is CASSKGLGERDGYTF.

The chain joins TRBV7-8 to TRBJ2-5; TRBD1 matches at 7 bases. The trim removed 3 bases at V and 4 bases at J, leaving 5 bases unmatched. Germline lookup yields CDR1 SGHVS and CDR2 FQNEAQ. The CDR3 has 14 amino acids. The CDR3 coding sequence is TGTGCCAGCAGCTTGACAGGGTCCCGAGAGACCCAGTACTTC. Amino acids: CASSLTGSRETQYF.

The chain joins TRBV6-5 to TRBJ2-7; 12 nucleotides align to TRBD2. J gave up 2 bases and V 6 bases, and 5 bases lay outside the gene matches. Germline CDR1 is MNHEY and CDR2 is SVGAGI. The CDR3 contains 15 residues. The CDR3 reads CASSRRLAGAYEQYF. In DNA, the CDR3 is TGTGCCAGCAGCCGTAGACTAGCGGGGGCCTACGAGCAGTACTTC.

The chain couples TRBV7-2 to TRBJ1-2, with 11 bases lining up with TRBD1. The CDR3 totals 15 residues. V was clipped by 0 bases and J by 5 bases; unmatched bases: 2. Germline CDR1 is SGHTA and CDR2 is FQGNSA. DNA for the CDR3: TGTGCCAGCAGCTTAGCGGGACAGGGGGTGTATGGCTACACCTTC. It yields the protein CASSLAGQGVYGYTF.

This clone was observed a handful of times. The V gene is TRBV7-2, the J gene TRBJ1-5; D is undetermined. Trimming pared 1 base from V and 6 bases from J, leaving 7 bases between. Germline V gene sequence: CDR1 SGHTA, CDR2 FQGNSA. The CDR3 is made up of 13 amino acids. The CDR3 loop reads CASSLGGPQPQHF. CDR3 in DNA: TGTGCCAGCAGCTTAGGAGGCCCTCAGCCCCAGCATTTT.

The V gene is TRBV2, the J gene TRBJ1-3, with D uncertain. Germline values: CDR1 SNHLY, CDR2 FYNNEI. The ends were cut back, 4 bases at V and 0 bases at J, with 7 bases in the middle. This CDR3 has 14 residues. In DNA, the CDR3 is TGTGCCAGCAGTGTCCCAGGCTCTGGAAACACCATATATTTT. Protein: CASSVPGSGNTIYF. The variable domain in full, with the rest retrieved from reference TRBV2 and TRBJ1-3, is EPEVTQTPSHQVTQMGQEVILRCVPISNHLYFYWYRQILGQKVEFLVSFYNNEISEKSEIFDDQFSVERPDGSNFTLKIRSTKLEDSAMYFCASSVPGSGNTIYFGEGSWLTVV.

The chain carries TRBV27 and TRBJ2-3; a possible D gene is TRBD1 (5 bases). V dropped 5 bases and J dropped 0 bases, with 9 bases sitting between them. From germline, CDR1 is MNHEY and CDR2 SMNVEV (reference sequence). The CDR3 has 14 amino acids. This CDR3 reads CASSQGISTDTQYF. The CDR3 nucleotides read TGTGCCAGCAGTCAGGGAATAAGCACAGATACGCAGTATTTT.

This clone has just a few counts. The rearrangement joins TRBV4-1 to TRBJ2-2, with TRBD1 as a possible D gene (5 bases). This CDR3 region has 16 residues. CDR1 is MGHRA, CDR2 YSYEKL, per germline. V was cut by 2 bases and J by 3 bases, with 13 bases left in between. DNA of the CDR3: TGCGCCAGCAGCCAACCAACAGGACAATACACCGGGGAGCTGTTTTTT. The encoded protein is CASSQPTGQYTGELFF.

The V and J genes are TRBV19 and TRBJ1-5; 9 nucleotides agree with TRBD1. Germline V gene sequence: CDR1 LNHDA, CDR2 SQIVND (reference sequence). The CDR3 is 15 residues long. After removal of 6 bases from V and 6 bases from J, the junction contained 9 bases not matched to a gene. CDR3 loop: CASRKGTGHPQPQHF. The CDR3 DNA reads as TGTGCCAGTAGAAAGGGGACAGGGCACCCTCAGCCCCAGCATTTT.

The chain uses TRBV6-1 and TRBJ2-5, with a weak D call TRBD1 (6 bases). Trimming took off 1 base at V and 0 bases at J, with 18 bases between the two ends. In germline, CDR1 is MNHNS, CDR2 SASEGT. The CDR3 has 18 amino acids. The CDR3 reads CASSEVQSGTPYQETQYF. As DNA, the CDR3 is TGTGCCAGCAGTGAAGTGCAATCGGGGACACCATACCAAGAGACCCAGTACTTC.

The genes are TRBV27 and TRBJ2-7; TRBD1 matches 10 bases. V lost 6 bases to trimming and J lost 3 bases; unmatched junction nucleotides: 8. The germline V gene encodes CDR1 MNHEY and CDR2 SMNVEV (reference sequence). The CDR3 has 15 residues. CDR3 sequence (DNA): TGTGCCAGCAGAACGGGACAGGGGCCCTTCTACGAGCAGTACTTC. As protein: CASRTGQGPFYEQYF.

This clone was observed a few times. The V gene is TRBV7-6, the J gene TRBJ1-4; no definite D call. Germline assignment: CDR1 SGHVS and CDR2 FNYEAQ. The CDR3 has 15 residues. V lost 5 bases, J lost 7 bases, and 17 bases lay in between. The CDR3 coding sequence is TGTGCCAGCAGCATATCCGGGAGCTTCGGTGAAAAACTGTTTTTT. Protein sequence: CASSISGSFGEKLFF. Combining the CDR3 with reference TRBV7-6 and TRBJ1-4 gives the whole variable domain GAGVSQSPRYKVTKRGQDVALRCDPISGHVSLYWYRQALGQGPEFLTYFNYEAQQDKSGLPNDRFSAERPEGSISTLTIQRTEQRDSAMYRCASSISGSFGEKLFFGSGTQLSVL.